This TCR beta chain was captured in a study of blood T cells in healthy people across ages. PCR was performed a second time for about 7 to 11 cycles using a sample-barcoded 5' primer and a J-beta primer mix. Each CDR3 protein gets one entry after TCRdb re-called the 5' RACE reads with MiXCR. The sample includes approximately 800,000 distinct CDR3 sequences, around a quarter seen only once; the top ten take 3%. This clonotype was seen only a few times. The CDR3 runs 14 residues. The germline gives CDR1 DFQATT, CDR2 SNEGSKA (reference sequence). Trimming took 5 bases from V and 3 from J, leaving 17 bases between them. These sequences were also reported in another study, on T cells of mothers and their children. That investigation notes: Donation involved a few healthy Caucasian mothers and the six children that they had.

Sequencing was performed on blood. This sequence joins TRBV20-1 and TRBJ2-7; weak D call: TRBD2 (6 bases). The sequence derives from a boy aged 5-17 years in good health. As DNA, the CDR3 is TGCAGTGCTGTAAAACGGGGGAGTAACTACGAGCAGTACTTC. Its protein product is CSAVKRGSNYEQYF.